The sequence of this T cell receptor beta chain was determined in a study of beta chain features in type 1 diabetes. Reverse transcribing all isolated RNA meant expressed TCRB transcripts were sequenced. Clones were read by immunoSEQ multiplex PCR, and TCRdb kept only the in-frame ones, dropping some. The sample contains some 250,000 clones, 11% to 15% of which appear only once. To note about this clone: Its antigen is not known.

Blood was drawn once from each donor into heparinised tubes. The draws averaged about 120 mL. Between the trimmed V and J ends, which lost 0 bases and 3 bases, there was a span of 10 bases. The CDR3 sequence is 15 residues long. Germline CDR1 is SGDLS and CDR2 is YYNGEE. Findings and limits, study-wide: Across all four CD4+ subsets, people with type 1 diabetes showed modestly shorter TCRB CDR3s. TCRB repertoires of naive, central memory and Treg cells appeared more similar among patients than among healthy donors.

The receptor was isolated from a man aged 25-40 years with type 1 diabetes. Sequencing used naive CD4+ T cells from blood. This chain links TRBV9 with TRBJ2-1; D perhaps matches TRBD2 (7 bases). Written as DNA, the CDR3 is TGTGCCAGCAGCGTAGGAGGGGGGGACTACAATGAGCAGTTCTTC. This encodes CASSVGGGDYNEQFF.